The rows below give T cell receptor beta chains drawn from one sample of a study of radiotherapy plus CTLA-4 blockade in lung cancer. Data came from immunoSEQ multiplex PCR; TCRdb stores just in-frame clones and leaves some out. This sample has approximately 40,000 clones; around 77% occur once, and the top ten carry roughly 2.6%. The source material was peripheral blood, sampled from a patient treated with radiotherapy plus ipilimumab. The receptors stem from a human donor with non-small cell lung cancer whose response to radiotherapy plus ipilimumab could not be evaluated. Each CDR3 is given with its conserved first and last residue. D genes are given only for firm matches. The size field is filled for only some rows; it gives once, few, many or a size class.

>TRBJ1-2|.|.|TRBV15
TGTGCCACCAGCAGAGGAACGCCCGCGGCGAACTATGGCTACACCTTC
CATSRGTPAANYGYTF
>TRBJ2-7|.|few|TRBV7-6
TGTGCCAGCAGCTCATGGGGCAGGGACGAGCAGTACTTC
CASSSWGRDEQYF
>TRBJ1-5|TRBD1|few|TRBV10-1
TGCGCCAGCACCCTCGTACAGGGGCCTCAGCCCCAGCATTTT
CASTLVQGPQPQHF
>TRBJ2-1|TRBD2|.|TRBV6-1
TGTGCCAGCAGCGTGCAGCGGGGAGAACGTGAGCAGTTCTTC
CASSVQRGEREQFF
>TRBJ2-1|TRBD2|few|TRBV7-6
TGTGCCAGCAGCTTAGCAGGCGGGGGGGTTCTTGAGCAGTTCTTC
CASSLAGGGVLEQFF
>TRBJ2-3|TRBD2|.|TRBV19
TGTGCCAGTGATACCAGCGGGAGAGCAGATACGCAGTATTTT
CASDTSGRADTQYF
>TRBJ2-7|TRBD2|once|TRBV15
TGTGCCACCAGCAGAGATCGGGGTAGACTAGCGGGTGGCTACGAGCAGTACTTC
CATSRDRGRLAGGYEQYF
>TRBJ2-1|TRBD2|.|TRBV9
TGTGCCAGCAGCGTAGGCGGGGGGGCCAGTTCCAATGAGCAGTTCTTC
CASSVGGGASSNEQFF
>TRBJ2-7|TRBD1|.|TRBV10-3
TGTGCCATCAGTGGGGGGACAGGAACCAGGAACGAGCAGTACTTC
CAISGGTGTRNEQYF
>TRBJ2-5|.|.|TRBV4-3
TGCGCCAGCAGCCAAGGAAGTAGGGGACTGGAGACCCAGTACTTC
CASSQGSRGLETQYF
>TRBJ2-5|TRBD2|.|TRBV6-1
TGTGCCAGCAGTGAAGATCTAGCGGGGGGAAATTGGTGGGAGACCCAGTACTTC
CASSEDLAGGNWWETQYF
>TRBJ1-1|TRBD1|.|TRBV10-2
TGCGCCAGCACGGGACAGTTTAACACTGAAGCTTTCTTT
CASTGQFNTEAFF
>TRBJ2-5|TRBD2|.|TRBV7-2
TGTGCCAGCACCCCTCAAGCGGGAGCTGAGACCCAGTACTTC
CASTPQAGAETQYF
>TRBJ2-7|.|.|TRBV15
TGTGCCACCAGCAGAGATACGAGGCTCAATAACGCGCAGTACTTC
CATSRDTRLNNAQYF
>TRBJ2-7|.|.|TRBV5-1
TGCGCCAGCAGACTAGACAGGAATTACTACGAGCAGTACTTC
CASRLDRNYYEQYF
>TRBJ2-5|.|.|TRBV5-5
TGTGCCAGCAGCCAGAGACAGAGCCCAGAGACCCAGTACTTC
CASSQRQSPETQYF
>TRBJ2-7|.|.|TRBV5-1
TGCGCCAGCAGCTTGGTGTCATCACCGGGTGAGCAGTACTTC
CASSLVSSPGEQYF